One sample yielded the 8 T cell receptor beta chains listed below, sequenced in a study of circulating tumor DNA in untreated peripheral T-cell lymphoma. Method: immunoSEQ multiplex PCR; TCRdb's copy keeps in-frame clones and lacks some. The top ten hold more than 60% of the sample, which has around 1,300 clones, about 70% seen once. The sequenced sample consisted of tumor tissue. The receptors originated from a human donor with peripheral T-cell lymphoma.

This clone turned up a few times. This chain connects TRBV29-1 to TRBJ2-3, with 9 positions matching TRBD2. Trimming removed 6 bases from V and 3 bases from J; junction bases left unmatched: 7. Germline CDR1 SQVTM, CDR2 ANQGSEA. The CDR3 loop spans 14 amino acids. This chain's CDR3 is CSVGTSYMTDTQYF. Here the CDR3 DNA reads TGCAGCGTCGGGACTAGCTATATGACAGATACGCAGTATTTT.

The V and J genes are TRBV4-1 and TRBJ2-1; D is unclear. The CDR3 has 13 amino acids. Germline V CDR1 and CDR2: MGHRA, YSYEKL. Deletions cut 1 base from V and 8 bases from J, with 9 bases between. CDR3 in DNA: TGCGCCAGCAGCCAAGTGGTCTCGGATGAGCAGTTCTTC. Translated, it gives CASSQVVSDEQFF.

This clone has just one count. The chain joins TRBV14 to TRBJ2-7; no reliable D call. This CDR3 comprises 10 residues. V was trimmed by 4 bases and J by 12 bases, leaving 10 bases between them. Germline CDR1 reads SGHDN; CDR2 reads FVKESK. The CDR3 is CASSPTLVYF. CDR3 nucleotides: TGTGCCAGCAGCCCGACCCTCGTGTACTTC. The variable domain in full, with the rest retrieved from reference TRBV14 and TRBJ2-7, is EAGVTQFPSHSVIEKGQTVTLRCDPISGHDNLYWYRRVMGKEIKFLLHFVKESKQDESGMPNNRFLAERTGGTYSTLKVQPAELEDSGVYFCASSPTLVYFGPGTRLTVT.

The rearrangement links TRBV6-8 to TRBJ1-1; 11 bases fit TRBD1. Germline CDR1 MNHGY, CDR2 SAAAGT. With 5 bases clipped from V and 5 bases from J, the junction kept 10 bases outside the gene matches. The CDR3 length is 16 residues. The CDR3 is CASSEAMGQGGTEAFF. For the CDR3, the DNA is TGTGCCAGCAGTGAGGCTATGGGACAGGGGGGGACTGAAGCTTTCTTT.

The V and J genes are TRBV6-8 and TRBJ1-3; 10 positions agree with TRBD1. Germline CDR1 and CDR2: MNHGY and SAAAGT. CDR3 length: 15 residues. Unmatched junction bases numbered 7, after V lost 8 bases and J lost 3 bases. CDR3 sequence reads: CASRRTGGFGNTIYF. The CDR3 region has the DNA TGTGCCAGCCGTCGGACAGGGGGTTTTGGAAACACCATATATTTT.

This CDR3 reads CASSEDEWGISYGYTF. In DNA, the CDR3 is TGTGCCAGCAGTGAAGATGAGTGGGGGATAAGCTATGGCTACACCTTC. The V call is TRBV6-1, the J call TRBJ1-2; the D gene is possibly TRBD1 (5 bases). The CDR3 length is 16 residues. Germline loops: CDR1 MNHNS, CDR2 SASEGT. Trimming stripped 1 base from V and 4 bases from J, with 16 bases between.

The CDR3 protein is CASSEHKGGGGPDTQYF. CDR3 nucleotide sequence: TGTGCCAGCAGTGAGCATAAAGGCGGGGGGGGTCCGGATACGCAGTATTTT. This rearrangement joins TRBV6-8 to TRBJ2-3; TRBD2 agrees at 9 bases. The J segment lost 6 bases and the V segment lost 5 bases, leaving 15 bases of the junction unmatched. The CDR3 length is 17 residues. The germline V gene encodes CDR1 MNHGY and CDR2 SAAAGT.

This rearrangement joins TRBV11-3 to TRBJ1-2; tentative D call: TRBD1 (5 bases). V gave up 6 bases and J gave up 0 bases, with 11 bases separating them. The CDR3 runs 14 residues. CDR1 is SGHNT and CDR2 is YENEEA in the germline V gene. CDR3 bases: TGTGCCAGCAGAGAGATGACAGCTAACTATGGCTACACCTTC. Residues: CASREMTANYGYTF.